A single T cell receptor beta chain is shown here with its context. Its antigen remains unknown. V gave up 3 bases and J gave up 0 bases, with 8 bases separating them. Germline V gene data show CDR1 as DFQATT and CDR2 as SNEGSKA (reference sequence). The CDR3 loop spans 13 amino acids. TCRdb keeps only in-frame clones here, not all; method: immunoSEQ multiplex PCR. Of more than 75,000 clones detected, around 90% appear once; the ten largest clones hold roughly 26%. These data originate in a study of T cell responses to AZD1222 COVID-19 vaccine. Study background: Pooling covered second doses at about 4 or about 12 weeks.

Findings and caveats of the study: Increased Spike-specific TCR breadth and depth were observed after two AZD1222 doses. Females outnumbered males among donors, who were mostly white British; clonal diversity was possibly underestimated. Of spike-specific TCRs, nearly half reportedly target regions left unmutated in variants.

The gene calls are TRBV20-1 and TRBJ1-1; D might be TRBD1 (5 bases). This sequence originates from an adult in good health. This specimen was peripheral blood, taken on day 0 of AZD1222 vaccination. As DNA, the CDR3 is TGCAGTGCTAGTAAGACAGTGAACACTGAAGCTTTCTTT. Translating it yields CSASKTVNTEAFF.